This TCR beta chain was recovered during a study of cytomegalovirus exposure and HLA in healthy donors. General study points: In a later analysis, CMV-associated beta chains were mostly HLA-associated, it appeared. Later analysis identified a missense DCLRE1C variant that was linked to TCR beta V- and J-gene trimming.

A word on this clone: As yet, its antigen is unknown.

Primers included in the PCR were 60 Vbeta and 13 Jbeta primers. Original methodology: Among the unique TCR beta chains that a later analysis counted, about 79 million in all, around 11 million were shared. Sequenced by immunoSEQ multiplex PCR; TCRdb stores in-frame clones only, minus some. The V and J calls and the clone size are those of that table, but D and trimming were determined from the DNA. The sample consists of under 200,000 clones, roughly 80% of them appearing once. Per the germline V gene, CDR1 is MDHEN and CDR2 is SYDVKM. Germline trimming cut 6 bases from V and 6 bases from J; bases unmatched to any gene: 5. The CDR3 sequence is 14 residues long.

The TCR was taken from a girl aged 10-17 years in good health and CMV-seropositive. Sequenced sample: PBMCs. The chain has TRBV28 and TRBJ2-7; TRBD2 matches at 13 bases. The CDR3: CASSTGLAGVEQYF. DNA of the CDR3: TGTGCCAGCAGCACTGGACTAGCGGGAGTCGAGCAGTACTTC. Full variable domain (outside the CDR3, taken from reference TRBV28 and TRBJ2-7): DVKVTQSSRYLVKRTGEKVFLECVQDMDHENMFWYRQDPGLGLRLIYFSYDVKMKEKGDIPEGYSVSREKKERFSLILESASTNQTSMYLCASSTGLAGVEQYFGPGTRLTVT.